The TCR beta chain described here comes from a study of blood T cell repertoires in COVID-19. V lost 6 bases, J lost 6 bases, and 4 bases stayed unmatched. The CDR3 spans 14 residues. Germline CDR1 is MNHEY and CDR2 is SMNVEV (reference sequence). Method: immunoSEQ multiplex PCR; TCRdb's copy keeps in-frame clones and lacks some. The sample contains 78,000 or so clones, about 91% of which appear only once. J is TRBJ2-1 and V is TRBV27, with TRBD2 identical over 11 bases. The clonotype originates from a woman between 50 and 59 years old with acute or convalescent COVID-19. Sequenced sample: peripheral blood. In nucleotides, the CDR3 is TGTGCCAGCAGACTAGCGGGGGCAGGCAATGAGCAGTTCTTC. Its protein is CASRLAGAGNEQFF.